These 30 T cell receptor beta chains were all obtained from the same sample, sequenced in a study of T cell responses to AZD1222 COVID-19 vaccine (dated by TCRdb to the early 2020s). The method behind the library was the immunoSEQ multiplex PCR assay. TCRdb re-hosts the immuneACCESS table, in-frame sequences only. Its copies lack some clones; in the studies checked, an unresolved V gene accounts for under half of them, and the cause for the rest is not known. Here the sample has tens of thousands of clones; approximately 90% occur a single time. Jointly, the top ten make up 3.1% of the sample. What the time point label conveys for this sample: about 28 days (+/-7) after the second vaccine dose. This specimen was peripheral blood, taken 28 days after the second AZD1222 dose. These receptors all come from an adult who received the AZD1222 COVID-19 vaccine.

The chain carries TRBV11-3 and TRBJ2-3; 7 bases map to TRBD1. This CDR3 region has 16 residues. After removal of 5 bases from V and 4 bases from J, the junction contained 12 bases not matched to a gene. The germline V gene encodes CDR1 SGHNT and CDR2 YENEEA. In nucleotides, the CDR3 is TGTGCCAGCAGCGCCTCGACAGGGAAACAGGCAGATACGCAGTATTTT. Translating gives CASSASTGKQADTQYF.

The gene calls are TRBV6-5 and TRBJ1-3; D unclear. Germline V gene sequence: CDR1 MNHEY, CDR2 SVGAGI. The CDR3 has 12 amino acids. Between the trimmed V and J ends, which lost 6 bases and 1 base, there was a span of 4 bases. The CDR3 is CASRSSGNTIYF. CDR3 coding DNA: TGTGCCAGCAGATCGTCTGGAAACACCATATATTTT.

The chain couples TRBV5-4 to TRBJ2-1, with TRBD2 matching 7 bases. CDR3 length: 14 residues. Germline loops: CDR1 SGHNT, CDR2 YYREEE (reference sequence). Germline trimming cut 3 bases from V and 4 bases from J; bases unmatched to any gene: 4. The CDR3 nucleotides read TGTGCCAGCAGCTCACGGGGGGATTACAATGAGCAGTTCTTC. This encodes CASSSRGDYNEQFF.

The chain couples TRBV5-1 to TRBJ1-5, with 7 bases aligning to TRBD1. Per germline, CDR1 SGHRS and CDR2 YFSETQ. With V trimmed by 2 bases and J by 5 bases, 13 bases remained unmatched. The CDR3 runs to 17 residues. The CDR3 loop reads CASSLAPRTGLDQPQHF. CDR3 nucleotides: TGCGCCAGCAGCTTAGCCCCTCGGACAGGACTAGATCAGCCCCAGCATTTT.

This sequence joins TRBV30 and TRBJ1-2; TRBD1 might be the D (6 bases). Germline assignment: CDR1 GTSNPN and CDR2 SVGIG (reference sequence). This CDR3 is built from 14 residues. Trimming removed 0 bases at V and 4 bases at J, with 12 bases between. The CDR3 coding sequence is TGTGCCTGGAGTGTAAGGGGGGCGCGCTATGGCTACACCTTC. Its translation: CAWSVRGARYGYTF. Filled out from reference TRBV30 and TRBJ1-2, the complete variable domain reads SQTIHQWPATLVQPVGSPLSLECTVEGTSNPNLYWYRQAAGRGLQLLFYSVGIGQISSEVPQNLSASRPQDRQFILSSKKLLLSDSGFYLCAWSVRGARYGYTFGSGTRLTVV.

The chain uses TRBV30 and TRBJ1-6, with 11 bases lining up with TRBD1. CDR3 length equals 15 residues. V shed 5 bases, J shed 10 bases, and the junction held 10 bases outside the gene matches. Germline V gene data show CDR1 as GTSNPN and CDR2 as SVGIG (reference sequence). CDR3 loop: CAWGQGAYFGSPLHF. DNA for the CDR3: TGTGCCTGGGGACAGGGGGCGTATTTCGGCTCACCCCTCCACTTT.

Here the CDR3 DNA reads TGTGCCAGCAGTTTAAGACCTCCCGGGCTCCTCCACTTT. It is translated as CASSLRPPGLLHF. The rearrangement links TRBV12-3 or TRBV12-4 to TRBJ1-6; no clear D. There are 13 residues in the CDR3. V was trimmed by 2 bases and J by 15 bases, leaving 14 bases between them.

This clone is a singleton in its sample. CDR3 sequence (DNA): TGTGCCAGCAGTGCGAGGACAGCAAACCCCGTGACAGATACGCAGTATTTT. Protein: CASSARTANPVTDTQYF. The rearrangement joins TRBV28 to TRBJ2-3; TRBD1 is a possible D gene (6 bases). Deletions cut 5 bases from V and 3 bases from J, with 21 bases between. The length of the CDR3 is 17 residues. Germline CDR1 MDHEN, CDR2 SYDVKM. The whole variable domain, filled in from reference TRBV28 and TRBJ2-3, reads DVKVTQSSRYLVKRTGEKVFLECVQDMDHENMFWYRQDPGLGLRLIYFSYDVKMKEKGDIPEGYSVSREKKERFSLILESASTNQTSMYLCASSARTANPVTDTQYFGPGTRLTVL.

The J gene is TRBJ1-5, the V gene TRBV28; D gene uncertain. The CDR3 totals 11 residues. The germline V and J ends were trimmed by 6 bases and 13 bases, with 13 bases remaining between them. Per germline, CDR1 MDHEN and CDR2 SYDVKM. As DNA, the CDR3 is TGTGCCAGCAGCGAGACTCGTCCTCAGCATTTT. It is translated as CASSETRPQHF. Filled out from reference TRBV28 and TRBJ1-5, the complete variable domain reads DVKVTQSSRYLVKRTGEKVFLECVQDMDHENMFWYRQDPGLGLRLIYFSYDVKMKEKGDIPEGYSVSREKKERFSLILESASTNQTSMYLCASSETRPQHFGDGTRLSIL.

This chain uses TRBV2 with TRBJ1-1, with TRBD1 matching 9 bases. The trim removed 6 bases at V and 4 bases at J, leaving 6 bases unmatched. This CDR3 has 14 residues. The germline CDR1 and CDR2 sequences are SNHLY and FYNNEI. In nucleotides, the CDR3 is TGTGCCAGCAGGGAGACAGGGGGGAGCACTGAAGCTTTCTTT. Translating gives CASRETGGSTEAFF.

The V call is TRBV7-8, the J call TRBJ1-4; TRBD1 might be the D (5 bases). CDR1 is SGHVS, CDR2 FQNEAQ, per germline. Trimming pared 5 bases from V and 3 bases from J, leaving 13 bases between. The CDR3 has 15 residues. CDR3 region: CASSGQGSANEKLFF. CDR3 sequence (DNA): TGTGCCAGCAGCGGTCAGGGTTCGGCTAATGAAAAACTGTTTTTT.

This clone has just one count. J is TRBJ2-1 and V is TRBV11-2; D not certain. V lost 1 base and J 3 bases, leaving 10 bases between the germline ends. The CDR3 loop spans 15 amino acids. The germline V gene encodes CDR1 SGHAT and CDR2 FQNNGV. The CDR3 loop is CASSLGKKGYNEQFF. As DNA, the CDR3 is TGTGCCAGCAGCTTAGGTAAGAAGGGCTACAATGAGCAGTTCTTC. The variable domain in full, completed from reference TRBV11-2 and TRBJ2-1, reads EAGVAQSPRYKIIEKRQSVAFWCNPISGHATLYWYQQILGQGPKLLIQFQNNGVVDDSQLPKDRFSAERLKGVDSTLKIQPAKLEDSAVYLCASSLGKKGYNEQFFGPGTRLTVL.

The chain links TRBV4-1 to TRBJ2-7; D not resolved. CDR1 is MGHRA, CDR2 YSYEKL, per germline. V was shortened by 3 bases and J by 9 bases, with 9 bases between the two germline ends. This CDR3 has 11 amino acids. CDR3 nucleotides: TGCGCCAGCAGCCAGGGTGGTTTGCAGTACTTC. It specifies CASSQGGLQYF.

The chain recombines TRBV9 with TRBJ2-7; D gene ambiguous. This CDR3 has 9 amino acids. The germline V and J ends were trimmed by 8 bases and 5 bases, with 5 bases remaining between them. Per germline, CDR1 SGDLS and CDR2 YYNGEE. The CDR3 DNA sequence: TGTGCCAGTACTAACGAGCAGTACTTC. Its translation: CASTNEQYF.

The chain has TRBV10-3 and TRBJ1-5; possible D gene TRBD1, 5 bases. Deletions cut 0 bases from V and 5 bases from J, with 8 bases between. CDR3 length: 14 amino acids. Germline CDR1 is ENHRY and CDR2 is SYGVKD. CDR3 loop: CAISESGEYQPQHF. The CDR3 nucleotides are TGTGCCATCAGTGAGTCGGGGGAGTATCAGCCCCAGCATTTT.

J is TRBJ2-1 and V is TRBV19, with 11 bases identical to TRBD2. The CDR3 has 15 amino acids. J gave up 9 bases and V 5 bases, and 9 bases lay outside the gene matches. Germline V lookup: CDR1 LNHDA, CDR2 SQIVND (reference sequence). The chain's CDR3 is CASSFSGGARSEQFF. CDR3 coding DNA: TGTGCCAGTAGTTTTAGCGGGGGGGCCCGAAGTGAGCAGTTCTTC.

In this sample, this clone turned up once. V and J are TRBV18 and TRBJ1-2; 8 nucleotides match TRBD1. Germline CDR1 KGHSH, CDR2 LQKENI. The V and J ends lost 1 base and 4 bases, in that order; junction bases with no gene match: 2. The CDR3 is 14 amino acids. The CDR3 nucleotides read TGTGCCAGCTCACCACAGGACAGGGTCTATGGCTACACCTTC. Translation gives CASSPQDRVYGYTF.

The CDR3 bases are TGTGCCAGCAGAGGGACAGGCTTATACAATGAGCAGTTCTTC. As protein: CASRGTGLYNEQFF. The chain links TRBV2 to TRBJ2-1; TRBD1 matches at 8 bases. Germline V gene lookup returns CDR1 SNHLY and CDR2 FYNNEI. The CDR3 is 14 amino acids. The trim removed 6 bases at V and 4 bases at J, leaving 5 bases unmatched.

The chain has TRBV4-1 and TRBJ1-1, with D perhaps matching TRBD1 (6 bases). Germline CDR1 reads MGHRA; CDR2 reads YSYEKL. This CDR3 contains 15 residues. Trimming removed 4 bases from V and 2 bases from J, with 14 bases in between. The CDR3 is CASSLYRADNTEAFF. In nucleotides, the CDR3 is TGCGCCAGCAGCCTTTACAGGGCGGACAACACTGAAGCTTTCTTT.

The chain links TRBV7-6 to TRBJ2-3; D unresolved. The V gene lost 1 base and the J gene lost 4 bases, with 9 bases spanning the gap. The CDR3 is made up of 14 amino acids. CDR1 is SGHVS, CDR2 FNYEAQ, per germline. The CDR3 sequence: CASSLGGLPDTQYF. DNA of the CDR3: TGTGCCAGCAGCTTAGGTGGGCTGCCAGATACGCAGTATTTT.

This sequence joins TRBV11-3 and TRBJ1-1; no clear D gene. CDR1 and CDR2 (germline): SGHNT, YENEEA. This CDR3 contains 13 residues. V was cut by 6 bases and J by 1 base, with 9 bases left in between. CDR3: CASSTTANTEAFF. CDR3 nucleotides: TGTGCCAGCAGTACAACAGCGAACACTGAAGCTTTCTTT.

This chain uses TRBV2 with TRBJ2-3, with D perhaps matching TRBD1 or TRBD2 (6 bases each). Germline CDR1 is SNHLY and CDR2 is FYNNEI. This CDR3 has 17 amino acids. Trimming took 6 bases from V and 2 from J, leaving 21 bases between them. In DNA form, the CDR3 reads TGTGCCAGCAGGGGGGGCGCAGGGATCCGCCTCACAGATACGCAGTATTTT. This encodes CASRGGAGIRLTDTQYF. Full variable domain (outside the CDR3, taken from reference TRBV2 and TRBJ2-3): EPEVTQTPSHQVTQMGQEVILRCVPISNHLYFYWYRQILGQKVEFLVSFYNNEISEKSEIFDDQFSVERPDGSNFTLKIRSTKLEDSAMYFCASRGGAGIRLTDTQYFGPGTRLTVL.

The chain carries TRBV28 and TRBJ2-3, with D perhaps matching TRBD1 (8 bases). The germline V gene encodes CDR1 MDHEN and CDR2 SYDVKM. The CDR3 runs 12 residues. V shed 6 bases and J shed 8 bases, with 12 bases lying between them. The CDR3 loop reads CASRYRGGTQYF. CDR3 coding DNA: TGTGCCAGCAGGTACAGGGGGGGTACGCAGTATTTT.

The V call is TRBV27, the J call TRBJ2-7; possibly TRBD1 for D (6 bases). The V gene's germline CDR1 is MNHEY and CDR2 SMNVEV (reference sequence). V was cut by 3 bases and J by 8 bases, with 20 bases left in between. The CDR3 consists of 15 residues. CDR3 nucleotide sequence: TGTGCCAGCAGTTTGCACCGGGACATTACCCCTAAGCAGTACTTC. Translating it yields CASSLHRDITPKQYF.

The chain employs TRBV24-1 and TRBJ2-1; D may correspond to TRBD1 or TRBD2 (5 bases each). Trimming shortened V by 4 bases and J by 0 bases, and 12 bases separated the two germline ends. The CDR3 spans 16 residues. Germline CDR1 KGHDR, CDR2 SFDVKD. Written as DNA, the CDR3 is TGTGCCACCAGTGAGTCCCGGGGCAGCTCCTACAATGAGCAGTTCTTC. Translation: CATSESRGSSYNEQFF.

This sequence joins TRBV28 and TRBJ1-5; D call uncertain. The CDR3 totals 13 residues. Trimming left V 5 bases short and J 7 bases short, with 12 bases between. Germline V gene sequence: CDR1 MDHEN, CDR2 SYDVKM. The CDR3 nucleotides read TGTGCCAGCAGTGGGGATCCCCGGCAGCCCCAGCATTTT. Its translation is CASSGDPRQPQHF.

This chain uses TRBV11-3 with TRBJ2-2; D tentatively reads TRBD1 or TRBD2 (5 bases each). Germline V gene sequence: CDR1 SGHNT, CDR2 YENEEA. The ends were cut back, 5 bases at V and 5 bases at J, with 15 bases in the middle. The CDR3 extends over 15 amino acids. Here the CDR3 reads CASSPRGGDTGELFF. CDR3 sequence (DNA): TGTGCCAGCAGCCCCCGTGGGGGTGATACCGGGGAGCTGTTTTTT. Full variable domain (missing parts from reference TRBV11-3 and TRBJ2-2): EAGVVQSPRYKIIEKKQPVAFWCNPISGHNTLYWYLQNLGQGPELLIRYENEEAVDDSQLPKDRFSAERLKGVDSTLKIQPAELGDSAVYLCASSPRGGDTGELFFGEGSRLTVL.

The chain recombines TRBV6-2 or TRBV6-3 with TRBJ2-7; possibly TRBD1 for D (6 bases). The CDR3 is 16 amino acids. V was cut by 6 bases and J by 0 bases, with 18 bases left in between. In germline, CDR1 is MNHEY, CDR2 SVGEGT. CDR3 coding DNA: TGTGCCAGCAGCCTACCTGGACAGTCCCGCTCCTACGAGCAGTACTTC. Translated: CASSLPGQSRSYEQYF.

The V and J genes are TRBV7-3 and TRBJ2-2; the D is unclear. CDR1 is SGHTA, CDR2 FQGTGA, per germline. Trimming pared 7 bases from V and 0 bases from J, leaving 15 bases between. The CDR3 runs 16 residues. The CDR3 sequence is CASTPVVSANTGELFF. CDR3 DNA sequence: TGTGCCAGCACCCCAGTCGTCTCCGCGAACACCGGGGAGCTGTTTTTT.

This clone was found once. This chain joins TRBV5-1 and TRBJ2-3, with 8 bases fitting TRBD2. Per germline, CDR1 SGHRS and CDR2 YFSETQ. This CDR3 has 16 amino acids. With 4 bases clipped from V and 2 bases from J, the junction kept 9 bases outside the gene matches. In nucleotides, the CDR3 is TGCGCCAGCAGCCCCCGGGTAGCGGGGACCACAGATACGCAGTATTTT. This gives the protein CASSPRVAGTTDTQYF.